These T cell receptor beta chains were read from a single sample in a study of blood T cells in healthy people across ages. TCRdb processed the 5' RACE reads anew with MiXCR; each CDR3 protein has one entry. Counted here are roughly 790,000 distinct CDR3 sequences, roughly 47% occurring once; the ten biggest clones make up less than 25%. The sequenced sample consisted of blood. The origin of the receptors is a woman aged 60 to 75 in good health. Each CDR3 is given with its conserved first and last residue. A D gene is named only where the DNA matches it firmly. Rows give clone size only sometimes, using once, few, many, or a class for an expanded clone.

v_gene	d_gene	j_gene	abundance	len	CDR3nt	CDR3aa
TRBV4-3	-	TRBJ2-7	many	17	TGCGCCAGCAGCCAAGTGTCCATGCAGGGGCCAGACTACGAGCAGTACTTC	CASSQVSMQGPDYEQYF
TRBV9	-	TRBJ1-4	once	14	TGTGCCAGCGGCGAGAACGCAGGGAATGAAAAACTGTTTTTT	CASGENAGNEKLFF
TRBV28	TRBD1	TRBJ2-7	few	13	TGTGCCAGCAGTTTCCGGACAGGGCACGAGCAGTACTTC	CASSFRTGHEQYF
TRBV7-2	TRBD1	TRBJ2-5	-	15	TGTGCCAGCAGCAAGCGGACAGGATACCAAGAGACCCAGTACTTC	CASSKRTGYQETQYF
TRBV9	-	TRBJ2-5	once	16	TGTGCCAGCAGCCCATACGGGGCTCACGAAGGAAATGAGCAGTACTTC	CASSPYGAHEGNEQYF
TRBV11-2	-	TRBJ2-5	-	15	TGTGCCAGCAGCTTAGATCGAGGGAAGGGGGTGACCCAGTACTTC	CASSLDRGKGVTQYF
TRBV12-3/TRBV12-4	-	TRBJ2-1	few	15	TGTGCCAGCAGTTTCTCCTTAGCGGTCTACAATGAGCAGTTCTTC	CASSFSLAVYNEQFF
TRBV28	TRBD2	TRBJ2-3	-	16	TGTGCCAGCAGTACCCAAGGAGCGGGAAGCACAGATACGCAGTATTTT	CASSTQGAGSTDTQYF
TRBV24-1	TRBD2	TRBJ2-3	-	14	TGTGCCACCACTAGCGGGATGGCCCCAGATACGCAGTATTTT	CATTSGMAPDTQYF
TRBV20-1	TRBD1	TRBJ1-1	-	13	TGCAGTGCGTTGACAGGGGGGTACACTGAAGCTTTCTTT	CSALTGGYTEAFF
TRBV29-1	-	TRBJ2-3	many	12	TGCAGCGTTGACCAGAACACAGATACGCAGTATTTT	CSVDQNTDTQYF
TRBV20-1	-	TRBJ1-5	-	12	TGCAGTCTAGGTTGGGTCAATCAGCCCCAGCATTTT	CSLGWVNQPQHF
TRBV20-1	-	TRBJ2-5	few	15	TGCAGTGCTAGAGGCTTGCGGGGAGAAGGAGAGACCCAGTACTTC	CSARGLRGEGETQYF
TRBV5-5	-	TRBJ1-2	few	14	TGTGCCAGCAGCGGGGAACTTCAGTTGTATGGCTACACCTTC	CASSGELQLYGYTF
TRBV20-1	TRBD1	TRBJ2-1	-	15	TGCAGTGCTAGGGCGGGACAGGACTCTTACAATGAGCAGTTCTTC	CSARAGQDSYNEQFF
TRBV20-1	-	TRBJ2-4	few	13	TGCAGTGGGTCGGACAGCACCAAAAACATTCAGTACTTC	CSGSDSTKNIQYF
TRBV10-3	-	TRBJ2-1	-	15	TGTGCCATCAGGACCAGGGGCGAGTCCTACAATGAGCAGTTCTTC	CAIRTRGESYNEQFF
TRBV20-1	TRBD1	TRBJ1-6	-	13	TGCAGTGCTCACAGGGGTGGCAATTCACCCCTCCACTTT	CSAHRGGNSPLHF
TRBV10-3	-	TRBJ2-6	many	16	TGTGCCATCAGTGAGGGGGATTCTGGGGGGGCCAACGTCCTGACTTTC	CAISEGDSGGANVLTF
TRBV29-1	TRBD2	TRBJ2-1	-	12	TGCAGCGTTGTCCGGGAGGGCAGTGAGCAGTTCTTC	CSVVREGSEQFF
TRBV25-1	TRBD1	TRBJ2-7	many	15	TGTGCCAGCAGTGGACCCGGGACAGAGACCTACGAGCAGTACTTC	CASSGPGTETYEQYF
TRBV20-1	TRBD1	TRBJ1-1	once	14	TGCAGTGCTAGGAACAGGGGGATCAACACTGAAGCTTTCTTT	CSARNRGINTEAFF
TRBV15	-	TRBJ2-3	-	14	TGTGCCGCCCGAGACAGACAAAACACAGATACGCAGTATTTT	CAARDRQNTDTQYF
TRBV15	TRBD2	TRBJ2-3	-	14	TGTGCCACCAGCAGAGATTTGCGACTAGCGGGGGGGTATTTT	CATSRDLRLAGGYF
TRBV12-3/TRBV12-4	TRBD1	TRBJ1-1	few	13	TGTGCCAGCAGCCGGACAGGGAGCACTGAAGCTTTCTTT	CASSRTGSTEAFF
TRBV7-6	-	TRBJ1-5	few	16	TGTGCCAGCAGCCCACTGGCTGGGAACGTGATACAGCCCCAGCATTTT	CASSPLAGNVIQPQHF
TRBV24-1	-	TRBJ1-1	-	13	TGTGCCACCAGTGATCCCGATAAGACTGAAGCTTTCTTT	CATSDPDKTEAFF
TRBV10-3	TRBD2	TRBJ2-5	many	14	TGTGCCACCTCGGATAGCGGGCACCAAGAGACCCAGTACTTC	CATSDSGHQETQYF
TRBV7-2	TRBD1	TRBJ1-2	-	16	TGTGCCAGCACCCCTGAAACGACAGGGGGGTGGTATGGCTACACCTTC	CASTPETTGGWYGYTF
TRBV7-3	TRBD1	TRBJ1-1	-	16	TGTGCCAGCAGCGTAACAGGGGGCCAAATGAACACTGAAGCTTTCTTT	CASSVTGGQMNTEAFF
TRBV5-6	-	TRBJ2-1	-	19	TGTGCCAGCAGCCGTGGTTCCGCCTGGGGGCGGAGCTCCTACAATGAGCAGTTCTTC	CASSRGSAWGRSSYNEQFF
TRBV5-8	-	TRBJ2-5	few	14	TGTGCCAGCAGCCAGACAGAGAACCAAGAGACCCAGTACTTC	CASSQTENQETQYF
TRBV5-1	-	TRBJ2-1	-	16	TGCGCCAGCAGCGCGTGGGGGCGTAGCTCCTACAATGAGCAGTTCTTC	CASSAWGRSSYNEQFF
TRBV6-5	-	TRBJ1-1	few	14	TGTGCCAGCGGACCCAGGGAGATGAACACTGAAGCTTTCTTT	CASGPREMNTEAFF
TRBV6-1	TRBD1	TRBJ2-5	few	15	TGTGCCAGCAGAGGCCAGACAGGGTCCCAAGAGACCCAGTACTTC	CASRGQTGSQETQYF
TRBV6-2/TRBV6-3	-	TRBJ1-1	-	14	TGTGCCAGCAGTCGCGGACACTCGAACACTGAAGCTTTCTTT	CASSRGHSNTEAFF
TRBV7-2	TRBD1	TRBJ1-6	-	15	TGTGCCAGCAGCCGGGGACAGGGTAATAATTCACCCCTCCACTTT	CASSRGQGNNSPLHF
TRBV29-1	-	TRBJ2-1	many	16	TGCAGCGTTATTCCCCATCCAGGGGCCGGGACGGGTGAGCAGTTCTTC	CSVIPHPGAGTGEQFF
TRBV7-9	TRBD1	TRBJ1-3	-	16	TGTGCCAGCAGCTTTCCGGGACAGGGAGCAGGAAACACCATATATTTT	CASSFPGQGAGNTIYF
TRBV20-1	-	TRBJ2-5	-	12	TGCAGTGCTAGAGAGACCCCCAAGACCCAGTACTTC	CSARETPKTQYF
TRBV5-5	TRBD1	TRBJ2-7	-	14	TGTGCCAGCAGCTTGGGGGACAGACCCTGCGAGCAGTACTTC	CASSLGDRPCEQYF
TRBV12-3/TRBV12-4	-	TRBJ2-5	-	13	TGTGCCAGCAGCACTACAGGTCACAATGAGCAGTACTTC	CASSTTGHNEQYF